The next 27 T cell receptor beta chains were all read from a single sample in a study of shared clonotypes between healthy human individuals. Measured with immunoSEQ multiplex PCR; TCRdb has only the in-frame clones, and not every one. The sample holds some 490,000 clones; roughly 80% are singletons and the top ten take about 12%. The sample comprised PBMCs. The receptors originated from a woman between 40 and 55 years old in good health. Some clones in this sample may be carry-over from other donors' samples.

About this clone: One end of the junction fails to match germline, which may point to a read error. CDR3 protein: CASSSKPGLPHF. CDR3 DNA sequence: TGTGCCAGCAGCTCGAAACCGGGACTGCCGCATTTT. This sequence joins TRBV5-5 and TRBJ2-3, with D possibly matching TRBD2 (6 bases). CDR3 length: 12 residues. Germline loops: CDR1 SGHKS, CDR2 YYEKEE (reference sequence).

The V and J genes are TRBV18 and TRBJ2-4; D might be TRBD2 (5 bases). Trimming removed 2 bases at V and 3 bases at J, with 14 bases between. The length of the CDR3 is 16 residues. From germline, CDR1 is KGHSH and CDR2 LQKENI. CDR3 nucleotide sequence: TGTGCCAGCTCACCAGTGGTCGGGGTGATCAAAAACATTCAGTACTTC. Residues: CASSPVVGVIKNIQYF. Looking up the rest from reference TRBV18 and TRBJ2-4 gives the full variable domain: NAGVMQNPRHLVRRRGQEARLRCSPMKGHSHVYWYRQLPEEGLKFMVYLQKENIIDESGMPKERFSAEFPKEGPSILRIQQVVRGDSAAYFCASSPVVGVIKNIQYFGAGTRLSVL.

The chain is built from TRBV4-1 and TRBJ2-7, with a possible D match to TRBD1 (5 bases). CDR1 and CDR2 from the germline V gene are MGHRA and YSYEKL. This CDR3 comprises 16 residues. V lost 1 base to trimming and J lost 0 bases, with 13 bases between them. CDR3 nucleotide sequence: TGCGCCAGCAGCCAAGTAAGGGGCCATAGCTCCTACGAGCAGTACTTC. It yields the protein CASSQVRGHSSYEQYF.

The chain has TRBV30 and TRBJ1-1; 11 bases fit TRBD1. This CDR3 spans 14 amino acids. Per germline, CDR1 GTSNPN and CDR2 SVGIG (reference sequence). With 3 bases clipped from V and 5 bases from J, the junction kept 5 bases outside the gene matches. The CDR3 DNA reads as TGTGCCTGGAGCTGGGGACAGGGGGATACTGAAGCTTTCTTT. Translation: CAWSWGQGDTEAFF.

The V and J genes are TRBV4-1 and TRBJ2-2; possible D gene TRBD2, 6 bases. V shed 2 bases and J shed 5 bases, with 27 bases lying between them. The germline gives CDR1 MGHRA, CDR2 YSYEKL. The CDR3 runs to 20 residues. In DNA form, the CDR3 reads TGCGCCAGCAGCCAACGACGACTAGACCCAAACCTTATGGTGACCGGGGAGCTGTTTTTT. Protein product: CASSQRRLDPNLMVTGELFF.

The chain joins TRBV18 to TRBJ1-1, with D unclear. The CDR3 has 13 residues. Germline V gene data show CDR1 as KGHSH and CDR2 as LQKENI. Trimming took 2 bases from V and 5 from J, leaving 9 bases between them. Here the CDR3 reads CASSPGTGTEAFF. The CDR3 DNA reads TGTGCCAGCTCACCAGGCACCGGGACTGAAGCTTTCTTT.

The rearrangement uses TRBV4-3 and TRBJ2-2; no clear D gene. The V end lost 4 bases, the J end lost 8 bases, and 14 bases lay between the germline ends. Per the germline V gene, CDR1 is LGHNA and CDR2 is YSLEER. CDR3 size: 14 residues. CDR3 region: CASSPNRDWGELFF. In DNA, the CDR3 is TGCGCCAGCAGCCCTAATCGCGACTGGGGGGAGCTGTTTTTT.

This chain connects TRBV4-1 to TRBJ2-3, with 12 bases fitting TRBD2. V was pared by 1 base and J by 8 bases, with 7 bases of the junction left unmatched. The CDR3 runs 16 residues. Germline loops: CDR1 MGHRA, CDR2 YSYEKL. The CDR3 coding sequence is TGCGCCAGCAGCCAAGGACTAGCGGGGGAGAGGGGTACGCAGTATTTT. Translated, it gives CASSQGLAGERGTQYF.

The gene calls are TRBV4-2 and TRBJ1-3; D gene uncertain. The CDR3 runs to 15 residues. The V gene lost 0 bases and the J gene lost 4 bases, with 10 bases spanning the gap. The germline V gene has CDR1 LGHNA and CDR2 YNFKEQ. Here the CDR3 reads CASSQDHRDGNTIYF. The CDR3 bases are TGTGCCAGCAGCCAAGATCACAGAGACGGAAACACCATATATTTT.

The chain is built from TRBV30 and TRBJ2-1, with 11 bases fitting TRBD2. CDR1 is GTSNPN, CDR2 SVGIG, per germline (reference sequence). The CDR3 consists of 13 residues. J gave up 10 bases and V 0 bases, and 2 bases lay outside the gene matches. CDR3 region: CAWSVLAGGEQFF. Written as DNA, the CDR3 is TGTGCCTGGAGTGTTCTAGCGGGAGGCGAGCAGTTCTTC.

The rearrangement joins TRBV5-4 to TRBJ1-1, with 10 bases lining up with TRBD1. The CDR3 is 17 residues long. Germline trimming cut 3 bases from V and 1 base from J; bases unmatched to any gene: 9. Germline assignment: CDR1 SGHNT and CDR2 YYREEE (reference sequence). This chain's CDR3 is CASSYETGGKGNTEAFF. In nucleotides, the CDR3 is TGTGCCAGCAGCTACGAGACAGGGGGCAAAGGGAACACTGAAGCTTTCTTT.

This chain joins TRBV27 and TRBJ2-7, with D unclear. Trimming removed 5 bases from V and 7 bases from J, with 18 bases in between. The CDR3 is made up of 14 amino acids. Germline-derived CDR1 and CDR2 are MNHEY and SMNVEV (reference sequence). CDR3 region: CASSTPSTSREQYF. In DNA form, the CDR3 reads TGTGCCAGCAGTACGCCCTCGACCTCTCGAGAGCAGTACTTC.

This rearrangement joins TRBV19 to TRBJ2-3, with 8 bases fitting TRBD2. V shed 5 bases, J shed 3 bases, and the junction held 10 bases outside the gene matches. The CDR3 runs to 16 residues. Germline lookup yields CDR1 LNHDA and CDR2 SQIVND (reference sequence). CDR3 coding DNA: TGTGCCAGTAGTGTAATGAGCGGGAGAGGGACAGATACGCAGTATTTT. Amino acids: CASSVMSGRGTDTQYF.

This clone appeared once. The CDR3 is CATSRERGSSYNEQFF. The CDR3 DNA sequence: TGTGCCACCAGCAGAGAACGCGGGAGTTCCTACAATGAGCAGTTCTTC. The V call is TRBV15, the J call TRBJ2-1, with 7 bases aligning to TRBD2. The trim removed 0 bases at V and 1 base at J, leaving 3 bases unmatched. The CDR3 covers 16 residues. Germline CDR1 and CDR2: LNHNV and YYDKDF (reference sequence).

The chain is built from TRBV7-2 and TRBJ2-7, with D possibly being TRBD2 (6 bases). CDR3 length: 15 amino acids. Trimming removed 3 bases at V and 1 base at J, with 13 bases between. Germline values: CDR1 SGHTA, CDR2 FQGNSA. CDR3 coding DNA: TGTGCCAGCAGCTTGACGGCTAGCGAGTCCTACGAGCAGTACTTC. It specifies CASSLTASESYEQYF. The whole variable domain, remainder taken from reference TRBV7-2 and TRBJ2-7, is GAGVSQSPSNKVTEKGKDVELRCDPISGHTALYWYRQSLGQGLEFLIYFQGNSAPDKSGLPSDRFSAERTGGSVSTLTIQRTQQEDSAVYLCASSLTASESYEQYFGPGTRLTVT.

The rearrangement uses TRBV5-5 and TRBJ1-4, with a weak D call TRBD1 (6 bases). Germline V CDR1 and CDR2: SGHKS, YYEKEE (reference sequence). V was shortened by 2 bases and J by 6 bases, with 11 bases between the two germline ends. The CDR3 has 14 amino acids. The CDR3: CASSLQGGDEKLFF. The CDR3 bases are TGTGCCAGCAGCTTACAGGGTGGAGATGAAAAACTGTTTTTT.

The CDR3 sequence is CASSLNTYSYEQYF. CDR3 DNA: TGCGCCAGCAGCTTGAATACCTACTCCTACGAGCAGTACTTC. The chain recombines TRBV5-1 with TRBJ2-7; unclear D gene. Looked up from germline, CDR1 is SGHRS and CDR2 is YFSETQ. Trimming shortened V by 1 base and J by 0 bases, and 8 bases separated the two germline ends. This CDR3 contains 14 residues.

For this clone: Mismatch with germline at one junction end may stem from a read error. The chain recombines TRBV10-3 with TRBJ1-1; tentative D call: TRBD1 (6 bases). The germline V gene has CDR1 ENHRY and CDR2 SYGVKD. This CDR3 contains 13 residues. CDR3 in amino acids: CAISTGWDTEAFF. CDR3 nucleotide sequence: TGTGCTATCAGTACAGGGTGGGACACTGAAGCTTTCTTT.

The gene calls are TRBV11-2 and TRBJ2-7, with TRBD2 matching over 11 bases. The V and J ends lost 5 bases and 1 base, in that order; junction bases with no gene match: 7. This CDR3 has 16 amino acids. Germline V gene sequence: CDR1 SGHAT, CDR2 FQNNGV. CDR3 sequence (DNA): TGTGCCAGCAGCCCGAGGACTAGCGGGTATTCCTACGAGCAGTACTTC. Residues: CASSPRTSGYSYEQYF.

The chain joins TRBV11-3 to TRBJ2-7; 8 nucleotides line up with TRBD1. V shed 3 bases, J shed 6 bases, and the junction held 10 bases outside the gene matches. Germline CDR1 SGHNT, CDR2 YENEEA. The CDR3 covers 15 residues. This chain's CDR3 is CASSFPDRGRGEQYF. In nucleotides, the CDR3 is TGTGCCAGCAGCTTCCCTGACAGGGGCCGGGGCGAGCAGTACTTC. The variable domain in full, completed from reference TRBV11-3 and TRBJ2-7, reads EAGVVQSPRYKIIEKKQPVAFWCNPISGHNTLYWYLQNLGQGPELLIRYENEEAVDDSQLPKDRFSAERLKGVDSTLKIQPAELGDSAVYLCASSFPDRGRGEQYFGPGTRLTVT.

The J gene is TRBJ1-1, the V gene TRBV2; D is perhaps TRBD1 (5 bases). The CDR3 sequence is 15 residues long. V lost 4 bases and J lost 4, with 16 bases in between. CDR1 SNHLY and CDR2 FYNNEI come from the germline V gene. This CDR3 is CASSVGDRGSTEAFF. The DNA of the CDR3 is TGTGCCAGCAGTGTAGGGGACCGGGGAAGCACTGAAGCTTTCTTT.

The genes are TRBV7-2 and TRBJ2-7; 7 bases fit TRBD1. This CDR3 has 14 amino acids. V gave up 5 bases and J gave up 1 base; unmatched junction bases: 5. Germline V gene lookup returns CDR1 SGHTA and CDR2 FQGNSA. The CDR3 nucleotides read TGTGCCAGCAGCCCGGGACAGACTTCCTACGAGCAGTACTTC. Its protein is CASSPGQTSYEQYF.

The chain carries TRBV6-6 and TRBJ1-2; 8 nucleotides align to TRBD1. CDR3 size: 15 residues. Germline CDR1 MNHNY, CDR2 SVGAGI (reference sequence). V was clipped by 5 bases and J by 3 bases; unmatched bases: 8. CDR3 DNA sequence: TGTGCCAGCAGTAAAATATCGGACAGGGACTATGGCTACACCTTC. Residues: CASSKISDRDYGYTF.

The CDR3 sequence is CASSLELAGDNEQFF. As DNA, the CDR3 is TGCGCCAGCAGCTTGGAACTAGCGGGAGATAATGAGCAGTTCTTC. The chain employs TRBV5-1 and TRBJ2-1, with TRBD2 identical over 11 bases. J lost 7 bases, V lost 0 bases, and 3 bases had no gene match. Germline-derived CDR1 and CDR2 are SGHRS and YFSETQ. The CDR3 runs 15 residues.

The rearrangement uses TRBV7-8 and TRBJ1-5; 9 bases align to TRBD1. Germline V gene data show CDR1 as SGHVS and CDR2 as FQNEAQ. The junction had 5 bases not matched to a gene; V was cut back by 1 base and J by 7 bases. The CDR3 is made up of 15 amino acids. The CDR3 loop is CASSLGTGAGQPQHF. The CDR3, as DNA: TGTGCCAGCAGCTTAGGGACAGGGGCGGGGCAGCCCCAGCATTTT.

This chain uses TRBV2 with TRBJ2-7; no reliable D call. CDR1 is SNHLY, CDR2 FYNNEI, per germline. The CDR3 is made up of 11 amino acids. Trimming shortened V by 8 bases and J by 3 bases, and 8 bases separated the two germline ends. The CDR3 DNA reads TGTGCCAGCTGCTTAGGCTACGAGCAGTACTTC. Translation: CASCLGYEQYF.

The V call is TRBV6-1, the J call TRBJ1-3; D is unclear. In germline, CDR1 is MNHNS, CDR2 SASEGT. V shed 7 bases and J shed 0 bases, with 7 bases lying between them. This CDR3 is built from 13 residues. The CDR3 sequence: CASTKDSGNTIYF. The CDR3, as DNA: TGTGCCAGCACAAAGGACTCTGGAAACACCATATATTTT.